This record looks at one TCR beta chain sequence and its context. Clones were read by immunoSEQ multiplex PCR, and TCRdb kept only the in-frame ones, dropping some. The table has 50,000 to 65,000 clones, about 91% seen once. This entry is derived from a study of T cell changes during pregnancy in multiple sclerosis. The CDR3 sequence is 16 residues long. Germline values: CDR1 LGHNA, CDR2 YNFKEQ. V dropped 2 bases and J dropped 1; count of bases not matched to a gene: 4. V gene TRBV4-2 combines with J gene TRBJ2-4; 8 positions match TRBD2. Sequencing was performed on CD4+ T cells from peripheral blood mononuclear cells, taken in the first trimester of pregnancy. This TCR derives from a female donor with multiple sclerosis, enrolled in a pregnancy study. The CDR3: CASSQLASGAKNIQYF. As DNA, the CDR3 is TGTGCCAGCAGCCAATTGGCTAGCGGGGCCAAAAACATTCAGTACTTC.